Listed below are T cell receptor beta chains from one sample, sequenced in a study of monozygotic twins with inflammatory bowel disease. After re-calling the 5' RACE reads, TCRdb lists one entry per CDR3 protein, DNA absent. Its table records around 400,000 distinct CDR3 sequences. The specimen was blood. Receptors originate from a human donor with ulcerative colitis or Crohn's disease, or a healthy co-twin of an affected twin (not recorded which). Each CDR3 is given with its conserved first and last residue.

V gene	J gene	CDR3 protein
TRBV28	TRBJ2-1	CASSLASGGFYNEQFF
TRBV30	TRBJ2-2	CAWSRTGHGELFF
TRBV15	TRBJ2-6	CATSRDRGSVDSGANVLTF
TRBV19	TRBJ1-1	CASSIGTTEAFF
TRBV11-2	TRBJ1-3	CASSLVGQGPGNTIYF
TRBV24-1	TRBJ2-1	CATSDRAGISYNEQFF
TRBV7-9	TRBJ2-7	CASSLPARYEQYF
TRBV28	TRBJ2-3	CASSFRAGYTDTQYF
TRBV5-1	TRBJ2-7	CASSLGIGTDLYEQYF
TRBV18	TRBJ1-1	CASSPAFQNTEAFF
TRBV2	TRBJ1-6	CASRAGLSSYNSPLHF
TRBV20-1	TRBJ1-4	CSARGGSANEKLFF
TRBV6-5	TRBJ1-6	CASSYSIKGSSYNSPLHF
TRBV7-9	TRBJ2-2	CASTPRNTGELFF
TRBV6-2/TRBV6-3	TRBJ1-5	CASSYLTGNQPQHF
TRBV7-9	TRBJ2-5	CASSLSGQGETQYF
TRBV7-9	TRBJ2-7	CASRGVAGGEQYF
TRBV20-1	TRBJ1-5	CSAERDSNQPQHF
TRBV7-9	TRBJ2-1	CAGELGDLEDEQFF
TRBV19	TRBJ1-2	CASTTTATGFSYGYTF
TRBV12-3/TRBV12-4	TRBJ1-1	CASSSRGGLVLNTEAFF
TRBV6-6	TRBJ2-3	CARGEGETDTQYF
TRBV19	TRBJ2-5	CASSSDREGRETQYF
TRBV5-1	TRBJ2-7	CASSFRDRAYEQYF
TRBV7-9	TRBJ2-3	CASSSDGGLADTQYF
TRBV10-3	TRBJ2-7	CAIRGTGIFYF
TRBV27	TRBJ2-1	CASSPRGGVGYNEQFF
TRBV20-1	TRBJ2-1	CSAFTSGRANEQFF
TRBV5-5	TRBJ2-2	CASSSLSTSRNTGELFF
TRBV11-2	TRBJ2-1	CASTTGGNEQFF
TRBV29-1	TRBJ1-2	CSVEDHSGTGTEFNYGYTF
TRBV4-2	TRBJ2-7	CASSRGGEAGTYEQYF
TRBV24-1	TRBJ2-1	CATSAHNNEQFF
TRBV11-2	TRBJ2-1	CASSLYEGRLADNEQFF
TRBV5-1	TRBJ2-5	CASREAGGPQETQYF
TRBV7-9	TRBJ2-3	CASSPLWAGSTDTQYF
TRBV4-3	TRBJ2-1	CASSQDLTSGSESDNEQFF
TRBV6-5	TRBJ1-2	CASSSRKVSYGYTF
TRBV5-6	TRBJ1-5	CASSLRVVGPQHF
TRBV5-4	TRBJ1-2	CASSLVGDDGYTF
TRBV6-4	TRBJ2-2	CASSDGSRELFF
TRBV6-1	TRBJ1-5	CASRQQSSSNQPQHF
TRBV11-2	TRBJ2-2	CASSTLGVMGAGANTGELFF
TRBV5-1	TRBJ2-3	CASSGGPRDLGDTQYF
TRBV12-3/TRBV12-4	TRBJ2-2	CASSPQQHTGELFF
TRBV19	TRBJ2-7	CASSPAGGPTLEQYF
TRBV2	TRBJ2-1	CASRPDSDGEQFF
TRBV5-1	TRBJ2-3	CASSLEERGRTDTQYF
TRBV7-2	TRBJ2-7	CASSARTDYEQYF
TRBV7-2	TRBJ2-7	CASRKSVAGGSYEQYF
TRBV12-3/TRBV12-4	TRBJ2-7	CASKPQPGYYEQYF
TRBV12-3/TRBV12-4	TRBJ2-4	CANPWGQGNIQYF
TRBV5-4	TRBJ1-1	CASSLVGPQNTEAFF